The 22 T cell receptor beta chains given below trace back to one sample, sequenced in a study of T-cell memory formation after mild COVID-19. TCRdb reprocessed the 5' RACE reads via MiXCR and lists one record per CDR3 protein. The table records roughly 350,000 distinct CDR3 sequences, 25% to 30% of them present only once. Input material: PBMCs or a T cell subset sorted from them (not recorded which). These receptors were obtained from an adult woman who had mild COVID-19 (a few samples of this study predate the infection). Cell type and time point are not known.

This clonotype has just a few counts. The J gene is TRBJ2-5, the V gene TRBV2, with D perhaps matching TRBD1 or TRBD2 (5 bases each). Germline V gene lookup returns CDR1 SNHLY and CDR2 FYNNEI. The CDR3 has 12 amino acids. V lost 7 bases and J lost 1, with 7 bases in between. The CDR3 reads CASKRGQETQYF. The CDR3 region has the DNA TGTGCCAGCAAGAGGGGCCAAGAGACCCAGTACTTC.

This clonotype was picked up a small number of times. In DNA, the CDR3 is TGCGCCAGCAGTATGGGCGGGGGCACCTACGAGCAGTACTTC. This translates into CASSMGGGTYEQYF. The chain uses TRBV4-1 and TRBJ2-7, with a tentative D call TRBD2 (7 bases). Trimming cost V 6 bases and J 2 bases, with 14 bases left between them. Germline CDR1 reads MGHRA; CDR2 reads YSYEKL. The CDR3 covers 14 residues.

The CDR3 DNA is TGTGCCAGCAGCTTTGGCGGATCGGACAGGGGGTATTTT. It translates to CASSFGGSDRGYF. The chain recombines TRBV7-8 with TRBJ2-3, with 9 bases matching TRBD1. Germline trimming cut 3 bases from V and 14 bases from J; bases unmatched to any gene: 9. This CDR3 has 13 amino acids. The germline V gene has CDR1 SGHVS and CDR2 FQNEAQ.

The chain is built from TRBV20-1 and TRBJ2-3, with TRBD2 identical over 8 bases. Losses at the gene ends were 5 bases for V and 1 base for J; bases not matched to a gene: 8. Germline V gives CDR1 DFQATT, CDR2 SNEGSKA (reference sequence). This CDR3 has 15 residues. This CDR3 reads CSAGKRESGTDTQYF. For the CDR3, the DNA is TGCAGTGCTGGAAAGCGGGAGTCGGGCACAGATACGCAGTATTTT.

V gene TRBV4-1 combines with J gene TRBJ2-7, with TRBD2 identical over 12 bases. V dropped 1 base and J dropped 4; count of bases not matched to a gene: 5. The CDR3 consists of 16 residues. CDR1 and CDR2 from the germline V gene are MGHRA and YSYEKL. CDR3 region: CASSQGLAGGQYEQYF. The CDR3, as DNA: TGCGCCAGCAGCCAAGGGCTAGCGGGGGGGCAATACGAGCAGTACTTC.

CDR3 protein: CASSHDTLGADTQYF. CDR3 sequence (DNA): TGCGCCAGCAGTCACGACACCCTGGGGGCAGATACGCAGTATTTT. The V and J genes are TRBV4-3 and TRBJ2-3; possibly TRBD1 or TRBD2 for D (5 bases each). Germline V lookup: CDR1 LGHNA, CDR2 YSLEER. The CDR3 consists of 15 residues. Trimming stripped 6 bases from V and 4 bases from J, with 17 bases between.

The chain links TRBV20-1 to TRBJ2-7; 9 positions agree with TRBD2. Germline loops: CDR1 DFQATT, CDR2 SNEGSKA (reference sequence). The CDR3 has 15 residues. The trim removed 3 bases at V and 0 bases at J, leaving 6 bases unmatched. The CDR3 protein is CSASGSGGLSYEQYF. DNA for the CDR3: TGCAGTGCTAGCGGAAGCGGGGGGCTCTCCTACGAGCAGTACTTC.

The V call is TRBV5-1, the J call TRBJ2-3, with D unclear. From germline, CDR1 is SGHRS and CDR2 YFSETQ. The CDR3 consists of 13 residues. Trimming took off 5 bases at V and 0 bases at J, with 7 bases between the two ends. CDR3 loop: CASSYPSTDTQYF. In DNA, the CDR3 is TGCGCCAGCAGTTATCCGAGCACAGATACGCAGTATTTT.

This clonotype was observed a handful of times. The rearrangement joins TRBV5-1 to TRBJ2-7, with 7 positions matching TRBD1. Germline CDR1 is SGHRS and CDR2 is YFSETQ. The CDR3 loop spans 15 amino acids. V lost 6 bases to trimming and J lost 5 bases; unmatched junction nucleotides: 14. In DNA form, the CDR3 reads TGCGCCAGCAACCGAGGGACAGTGGAGTCGGACGAGCAGTACTTC. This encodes CASNRGTVESDEQYF.

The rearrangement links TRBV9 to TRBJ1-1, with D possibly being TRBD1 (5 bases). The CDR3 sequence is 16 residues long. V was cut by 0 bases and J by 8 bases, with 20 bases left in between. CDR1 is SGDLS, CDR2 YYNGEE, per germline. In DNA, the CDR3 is TGTGCCAGCAGCGTAGCCGGAGGCGGGGGGGGATCAGAAGCTTTCTTT. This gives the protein CASSVAGGGGGSEAFF.

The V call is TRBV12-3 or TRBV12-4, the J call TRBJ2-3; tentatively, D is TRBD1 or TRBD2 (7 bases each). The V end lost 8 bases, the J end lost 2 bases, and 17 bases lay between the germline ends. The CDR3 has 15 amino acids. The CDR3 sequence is CASQGGGSPTDTQYF. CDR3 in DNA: TGTGCCAGCCAAGGGGGCGGGAGCCCCACAGATACGCAGTATTTT.

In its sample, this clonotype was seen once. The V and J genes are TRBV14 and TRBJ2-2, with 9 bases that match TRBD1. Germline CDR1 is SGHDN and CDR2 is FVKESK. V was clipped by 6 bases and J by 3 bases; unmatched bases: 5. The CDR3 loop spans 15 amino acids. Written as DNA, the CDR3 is TGTGCCAGCAGAGCTACAGGGGGCGACACCGGGGAGCTGTTTTTT. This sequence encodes CASRATGGDTGELFF.

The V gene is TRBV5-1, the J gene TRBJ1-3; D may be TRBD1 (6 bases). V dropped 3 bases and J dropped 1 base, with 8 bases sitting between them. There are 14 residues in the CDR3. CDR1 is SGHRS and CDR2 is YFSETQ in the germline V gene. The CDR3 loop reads CASSWTDSGNTIYF. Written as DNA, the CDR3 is TGCGCCAGCAGCTGGACAGATTCTGGAAACACCATATATTTT.

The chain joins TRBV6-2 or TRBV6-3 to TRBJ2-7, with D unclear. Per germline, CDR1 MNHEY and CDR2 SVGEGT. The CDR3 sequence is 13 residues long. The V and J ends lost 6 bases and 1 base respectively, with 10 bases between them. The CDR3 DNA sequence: TGTGCCAGCAGCCACCAGGATTCCTACGAGCAGTACTTC. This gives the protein CASSHQDSYEQYF.

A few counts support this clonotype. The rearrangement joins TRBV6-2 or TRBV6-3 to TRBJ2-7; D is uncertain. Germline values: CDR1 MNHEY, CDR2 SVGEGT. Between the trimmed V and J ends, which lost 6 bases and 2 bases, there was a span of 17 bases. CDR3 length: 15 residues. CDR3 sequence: CASRRDASQAYEQYF. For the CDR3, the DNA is TGTGCCAGCAGACGCGACGCTTCCCAAGCCTACGAGCAGTACTTC.

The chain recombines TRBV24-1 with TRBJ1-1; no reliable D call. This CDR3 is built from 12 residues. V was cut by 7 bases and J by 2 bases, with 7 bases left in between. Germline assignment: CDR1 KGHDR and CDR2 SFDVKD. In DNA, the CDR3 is TGTGCCACCAGGGAGGGAAACACTGAAGCTTTCTTT. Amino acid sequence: CATREGNTEAFF.

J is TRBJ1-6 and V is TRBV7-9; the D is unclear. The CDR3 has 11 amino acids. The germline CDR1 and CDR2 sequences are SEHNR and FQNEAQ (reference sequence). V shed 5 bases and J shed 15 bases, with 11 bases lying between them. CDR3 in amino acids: CASSPQRHLHF. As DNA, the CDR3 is TGTGCCAGCAGCCCCCAACGTCACCTCCACTTT. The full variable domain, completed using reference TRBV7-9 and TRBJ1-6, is DTGVSQNPRHKITKRGQNVTFRCDPISEHNRLYWYRQTLGQGPEFLTYFQNEAQLEKSRLLSDRFSAERPKGSFSTLEIQRTEQGDSAMYLCASSPQRHLHFGNGTRLTVT.

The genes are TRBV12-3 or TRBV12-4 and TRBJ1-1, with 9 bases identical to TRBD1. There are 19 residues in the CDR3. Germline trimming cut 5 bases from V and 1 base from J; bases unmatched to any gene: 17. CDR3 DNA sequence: TGTGCCAGCAGTCCGGAACGAGGACAGGGGCAGATGAGGAACACTGAAGCTTTCTTT. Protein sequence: CASSPERGQGQMRNTEAFF.

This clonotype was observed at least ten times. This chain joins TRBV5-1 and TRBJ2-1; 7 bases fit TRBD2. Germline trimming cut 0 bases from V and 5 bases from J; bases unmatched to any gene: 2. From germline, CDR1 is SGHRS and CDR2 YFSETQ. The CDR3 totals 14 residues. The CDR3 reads CASSLALADNEQFF. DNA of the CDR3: TGCGCCAGCAGCTTGGCCCTAGCGGACAATGAGCAGTTCTTC.

CDR3 protein: CASSVGSVGSYNEQFF. CDR3 DNA sequence: TGTGCCAGCAGCGTAGGCTCGGTCGGCTCCTACAATGAGCAGTTCTTC. The chain recombines TRBV9 with TRBJ2-1; D unclear. V lost 0 bases to trimming and J lost 0 bases, with 10 bases between them. The germline gives CDR1 SGDLS, CDR2 YYNGEE. This CDR3 has 16 residues.

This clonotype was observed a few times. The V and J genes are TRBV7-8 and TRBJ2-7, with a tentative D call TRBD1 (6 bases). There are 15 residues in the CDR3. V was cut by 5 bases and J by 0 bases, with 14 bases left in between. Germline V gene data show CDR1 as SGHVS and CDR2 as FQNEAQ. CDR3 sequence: CASSREGTSSYEQYF. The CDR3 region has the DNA TGTGCCAGCAGCCGAGAGGGGACATCCTCCTACGAGCAGTACTTC.

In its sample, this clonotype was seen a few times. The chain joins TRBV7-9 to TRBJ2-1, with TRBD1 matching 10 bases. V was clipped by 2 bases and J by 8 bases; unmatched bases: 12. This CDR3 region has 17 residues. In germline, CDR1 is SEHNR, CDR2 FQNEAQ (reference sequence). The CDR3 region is CASSLRAGTGVIDEQFF. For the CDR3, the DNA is TGTGCCAGCAGCTTACGAGCAGGGACAGGGGTGATCGATGAGCAGTTCTTC.